The entry below describes one TCR beta chain. The sample originates from a study of T-cell reconstitution after alpha-beta-depleted transplantation in children. The germline V gene has CDR1 MGHRA and CDR2 YSYEKL. After removal of 1 base from V and 4 bases from J, the junction contained 3 bases not matched to a gene. This CDR3 is built from 15 residues. Library preparation (for TCRbeta) was performed with unique molecular identifiers. TCRdb called the PCR reads again in MiXCR, with one record for every CDR3 protein. The data hold about 600,000 distinct CDR3 sequences, with about 23% observed a single time.

The sequencing used PBMCs, mostly from graft donor cells, collected 360 days after TCRalphabeta/CD19-depleted stem cell transplant. This receptor was obtained from a boy younger than two who had a stem cell transplant for acute myeloid leukemia, so the T cells may come from the graft donor. V is TRBV4-1 and J is TRBJ1-3; 8 bases align to TRBD1. CDR3 amino acids: CASSQGGTGGNTIYF. In nucleotides, the CDR3 is TGCGCCAGCAGCCAAGGTGGGACAGGAGGAAACACCATATATTTT.